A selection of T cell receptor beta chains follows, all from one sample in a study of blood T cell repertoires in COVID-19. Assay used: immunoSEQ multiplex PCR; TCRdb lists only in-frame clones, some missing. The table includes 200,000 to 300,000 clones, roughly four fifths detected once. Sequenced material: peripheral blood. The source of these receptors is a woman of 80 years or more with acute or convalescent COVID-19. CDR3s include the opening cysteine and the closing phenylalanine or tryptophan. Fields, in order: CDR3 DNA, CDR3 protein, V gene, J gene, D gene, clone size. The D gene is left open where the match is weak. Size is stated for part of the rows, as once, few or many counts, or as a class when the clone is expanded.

DNA: TGTGCCAGCAGGCGAGGGGGCGATTATGGCTACACCTTC; CDR3: CASRRGGDYGYTF; V: TRBV28; J: TRBJ1-2; D: TRBD1; size: .
DNA: TGTGCCAGCAGTGAACTAGCCGGGTTCGATACGCAGTATTTT; CDR3: CASSELAGFDTQYF; V: TRBV2; J: TRBJ2-3; D: .; size: few
DNA: TGTGCCAGCAGCTCACAGGACTACGAGCAGTACTTC; CDR3: CASSSQDYEQYF; V: TRBV5-6; J: TRBJ2-7; D: .; size: .
DNA: TGTGCCACAACGTCGACAGGGGTTTCTGAAGCTTTCTTT; CDR3: CATTSTGVSEAFF; V: TRBV2; J: TRBJ1-1; D: TRBD1; size: .
DNA: TGTGCCAGCAGGGAGAGCGGGGGGGCGGTCGGGGAGCTGTTTTTT; CDR3: CASRESGGAVGELFF; V: TRBV2; J: TRBJ2-2; D: TRBD2; size: .
DNA: TGCGCCAGCAGCGCCCGGACAGGCGGGTATGGCTACACCTTC; CDR3: CASSARTGGYGYTF; V: TRBV5-1; J: TRBJ1-2; D: TRBD1; size: .
DNA: TGCGCCAGCAGCCAAGTCTCTAGATCTGGTGGCTACACCTTC; CDR3: CASSQVSRSGGYTF; V: TRBV4-1; J: TRBJ1-2; D: .; size: .
DNA: TGTGCCAGCAGTCGAGGTGGTGGCACTGAAGCTTTCTTT; CDR3: CASSRGGGTEAFF; V: TRBV27; J: TRBJ1-1; D: .; size: .
DNA: TGTGCCAGCTCACCTACTAGCGGGGGGACCCTCCAAGAGACCCAGTACTTC; CDR3: CASSPTSGGTLQETQYF; V: TRBV18; J: TRBJ2-5; D: TRBD2; size: .
DNA: TGTGCCAGCCGTGGACAGGGAATCACCGGGGAGCTGTTTTTT; CDR3: CASRGQGITGELFF; V: TRBV7-2; J: TRBJ2-2; D: TRBD1; size: .
DNA: TGTGCCAGCAGTCTACAGGGGGATGGCTACACCTTC; CDR3: CASSLQGDGYTF; V: TRBV12-3/TRBV12-4; J: TRBJ1-2; D: TRBD1; size: .
DNA: TGTGCCAGCAGCGTGGCGGACATCACTAGCACAGATACGCAGTATTTT; CDR3: CASSVADITSTDTQYF; V: TRBV9; J: TRBJ2-3; D: .; size: .
DNA: TGTGCCAGCAGCGTCGCCGGGACTCTCAAAAACGAGCAGTACTTC; CDR3: CASSVAGTLKNEQYF; V: TRBV21-1; J: TRBJ2-7; D: .; size: .
DNA: TGTGCCAGAGTTCTTACTGTCGGTCAGCCCCAGCATTTT; CDR3: CARVLTVGQPQHF; V: TRBV27; J: TRBJ1-5; D: .; size: .
DNA: TGTGCCACAACAGGGTTGGCTGGCTACACCTTC; CDR3: CATTGLAGYTF; V: TRBV28; J: TRBJ1-2; D: .; size: .
DNA: TGTGCTAGTGGTTCCGGACTAAAAAAGACTGAAGCTTTCTTT; CDR3: CASGSGLKKTEAFF; V: TRBV12-5; J: TRBJ1-1; D: .; size: few
DNA: TGTGCCAGCAGCTCGTTGGAGGGGGCTACAGATACGCAGTATTTT; CDR3: CASSSLEGATDTQYF; V: TRBV11-2; J: TRBJ2-3; D: .; size: once
DNA: TGTGCCATTGGGACAGTTAATTCACCCCTCCACTTT; CDR3: CAIGTVNSPLHF; V: TRBV6-5; J: TRBJ1-6; D: TRBD1; size: few
DNA: TGTGCCAGCGGACCGGACAGGGCTTCACCCCTCCACTTT; CDR3: CASGPDRASPLHF; V: TRBV2; J: TRBJ1-6; D: TRBD1; size: .
DNA: TGTGCCAGCTCACCTTCTAGTACGGAGCCCCAGCATTTT; CDR3: CASSPSSTEPQHF; V: TRBV18; J: TRBJ1-5; D: .; size: once
DNA: TGTGCCAGCAGCTTGGGACTAACAGGGGTTGGCACTGAAGCTTTCTTT; CDR3: CASSLGLTGVGTEAFF; V: TRBV5-4; J: TRBJ1-1; D: TRBD1; size: .
DNA: TGTGCCAGCAGCCTATTTCCGGGACAGGGAGGTGGAAACACCATATATTTT; CDR3: CASSLFPGQGGGNTIYF; V: TRBV5-4; J: TRBJ1-3; D: TRBD1; size: .
DNA: TGTGCCTGGAGCGACACAGGGGGCGAGCAGTACTTC; CDR3: CAWSDTGGEQYF; V: TRBV30; J: TRBJ2-7; D: TRBD1; size: .
DNA: TGTGCCAGCGAGGGAGTAGGAGAGACCCAGTACTTC; CDR3: CASEGVGETQYF; V: TRBV6-5; J: TRBJ2-5; D: .; size: .
DNA: TGCGCCAGCAGCCAAGTCCAATTTTGGCAGGGGCTCACCGGGGAGCTGTTTTTT; CDR3: CASSQVQFWQGLTGELFF; V: TRBV4-1; J: TRBJ2-2; D: .; size: .
DNA: TGTGCCAGTAGTATTAAAGGGGGCGCGAACTATGGCTACACCTTC; CDR3: CASSIKGGANYGYTF; V: TRBV19; J: TRBJ1-2; D: TRBD1; size: .
DNA: TGCGCCAGCAGCCCTACAGGGGCCTACGAGCAGTACTTC; CDR3: CASSPTGAYEQYF; V: TRBV5-1; J: TRBJ2-7; D: TRBD1; size: .
DNA: TGCGCCAGCAGCTTGGCAGTGGCAGGGGCGGGCTACGAGCAGTACTTC; CDR3: CASSLAVAGAGYEQYF; V: TRBV5-1; J: TRBJ2-7; D: .; size: .
DNA: TGTGCCAGCAGCTTGGAGGGGACATGGACTAGCGACTACGAGCAGTACTTC; CDR3: CASSLEGTWTSDYEQYF; V: TRBV5-8; J: TRBJ2-7; D: TRBD2; size: .
DNA: TGTGCCAGCAGCTTAGAGCACGGGTTGCCAACTAATTCACCCCTCCACTTT; CDR3: CASSLEHGLPTNSPLHF; V: TRBV7-8; J: TRBJ1-6; D: .; size: .
DNA: TGTGCCTGGAGGTCAGGGGGCCGGGCAGACGAGCAGTACTTC; CDR3: CAWRSGGRADEQYF; V: TRBV30; J: TRBJ2-7; D: TRBD1; size: few
DNA: TGTGCCAGCTCACGAGACAGGGGGCCCACTGAAGCTTTCTTT; CDR3: CASSRDRGPTEAFF; V: TRBV18; J: TRBJ1-1; D: TRBD1; size: .
DNA: TGTGCCAGCAGCCTGCAGGGGATGCGCCACGAGCAGTACTTC; CDR3: CASSLQGMRHEQYF; V: TRBV5-5; J: TRBJ2-7; D: .; size: few
DNA: TGTGCCAGCAGCTTAGCTCCTAACAGGGGCTTTGACGAGCAGTACTTC; CDR3: CASSLAPNRGFDEQYF; V: TRBV11-2; J: TRBJ2-7; D: TRBD1; size: .
DNA: TGTGCCAGCAGCTTCGGTCCCACCTACGAGCAGTACTTC; CDR3: CASSFGPTYEQYF; V: TRBV7-9; J: TRBJ2-7; D: .; size: .
DNA: TGCGCCAGCAGCCAAGATTACAGGGGGTGGGTGGAGACCCAGTACTTC; CDR3: CASSQDYRGWVETQYF; V: TRBV4-1; J: TRBJ2-5; D: TRBD1; size: few
DNA: TGCGCCAGCAGCCCCCGGACAGGGGTTAACACCATATATTTT; CDR3: CASSPRTGVNTIYF; V: TRBV5-1; J: TRBJ1-3; D: TRBD1; size: .
DNA: TGTGCGACCCGGAGGGGGGGTGCGGAAAAACTGTTTTTT; CDR3: CATRRGGAEKLFF; V: TRBV28; J: TRBJ1-4; D: .; size: .
DNA: TGTGCCAGCAAGGGGGACAGCGTGACCTATAATTCACCCCTCCACTTT; CDR3: CASKGDSVTYNSPLHF; V: TRBV27; J: TRBJ1-6; D: TRBD1; size: .
DNA: TGTGCCAGTAGTAGGGACAGGAATCAGCCCCAGCATTTT; CDR3: CASSRDRNQPQHF; V: TRBV19; J: TRBJ1-5; D: TRBD1; size: few
DNA: TGCGCCAGCAGCCAAGATTTGGTAGCGGGGGAAAACATTCAGTACTTC; CDR3: CASSQDLVAGENIQYF; V: TRBV4-1; J: TRBJ2-4; D: TRBD2; size: .
DNA: TGTGCCAGCAGCTCCCCTGACTTAGGAAACACCATATATTTT; CDR3: CASSSPDLGNTIYF; V: TRBV7-9; J: TRBJ1-3; D: .; size: .
DNA: TGTGCCTGTGGGTCTCGCCAGGGTTACAATCAGCCCCAGCATTTT; CDR3: CACGSRQGYNQPQHF; V: TRBV30; J: TRBJ1-5; D: .; size: once
DNA: TGTGCCTGGAGTCAAGGGAGGGGGTCGGTAACCAACATTCAGTACTTC; CDR3: CAWSQGRGSVTNIQYF; V: TRBV30; J: TRBJ2-4; D: .; size: .
DNA: TGTGCCTGGAGTGTAGGACGGGGTCCGAACTTC; CDR3: CAWSVGRGPNF; V: TRBV30; J: TRBJ2-7; D: .; size: .
DNA: TGTGCCAGTAGTATTGTGAGAGGCTATAATTCACCCCTCCACTTT; CDR3: CASSIVRGYNSPLHF; V: TRBV19; J: TRBJ1-6; D: .; size: .
DNA: TGTGCCAGCCGATTGCAGGGGACCGGTACTGGTGAGCAGTTCTTC; CDR3: CASRLQGTGTGEQFF; V: TRBV21-1; J: TRBJ2-1; D: .; size: few
DNA: TGTGCCAGCAGTTCGGGGGGATTCGATGGCTACACCTTC; CDR3: CASSSGGFDGYTF; V: TRBV28; J: TRBJ1-2; D: .; size: .
DNA: TGTGCCAGCTCACCACTCCCCCGCGGCGGCTACACCTTC; CDR3: CASSPLPRGGYTF; V: TRBV18; J: TRBJ1-2; D: .; size: .
DNA: TGTGCCAGCACATCAGGGTCGTCAGAGACCCAGTACTTC; CDR3: CASTSGSSETQYF; V: TRBV2; J: TRBJ2-5; D: .; size: .
DNA: TGTGCCAGCAGCTTAGAAGGGTTCGGGACACTCCCTTCCTACAATGAGCAGTTCTTC; CDR3: CASSLEGFGTLPSYNEQFF; V: TRBV7-2; J: TRBJ2-1; D: .; size: .
DNA: TGTGCCAGCAGCTTATGGGGCGGGAACACCGGGGAGCTGTTTTTT; CDR3: CASSLWGGNTGELFF; V: TRBV7-9; J: TRBJ2-2; D: .; size: few
DNA: TGTGCCAGCAGCCAAATACCCGGGACAGGGAACACTGAAGCTTTCTTT; CDR3: CASSQIPGTGNTEAFF; V: TRBV3-1/TRBV3-2; J: TRBJ1-1; D: TRBD1; size: .
DNA: TGCGCCAGCAGCCAAGATCGAGTTTCGGGGCAGCCCCAGCATTTT; CDR3: CASSQDRVSGQPQHF; V: TRBV4-1; J: TRBJ1-5; D: .; size: .
DNA: TGTGCCAGCAGTTACCGGGACAGTTCCACTGAAGCTTTCTTT; CDR3: CASSYRDSSTEAFF; V: TRBV2; J: TRBJ1-1; D: TRBD1; size: .
DNA: TGTGCCAGCAGTGAAGCGCCGGGACAGGGTGAGGCTTTCTTT; CDR3: CASSEAPGQGEAFF; V: TRBV2; J: TRBJ1-1; D: TRBD1; size: .
DNA: TGTGCCAGCAGCAGAGAGGGGACACCGAACACCGGGGAGCTGTTTTTT; CDR3: CASSREGTPNTGELFF; V: TRBV6-4; J: TRBJ2-2; D: .; size: .